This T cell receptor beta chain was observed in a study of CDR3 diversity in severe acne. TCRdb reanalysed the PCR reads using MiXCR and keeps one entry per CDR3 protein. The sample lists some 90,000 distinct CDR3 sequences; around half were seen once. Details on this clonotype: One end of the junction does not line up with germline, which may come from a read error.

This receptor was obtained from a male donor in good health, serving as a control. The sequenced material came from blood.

This CDR3 is CSVDDRAKTRYF. The DNA for the CDR3 is TGCAGCGTTGACGACAGGGCAAAGACCCGGTACTTC. The chain combines TRBV29-1 with TRBJ2-5; 7 bases map to TRBD1. The CDR3 contains 12 residues. Germline V lookup: CDR1 SQVTM, CDR2 ANQGSEA.